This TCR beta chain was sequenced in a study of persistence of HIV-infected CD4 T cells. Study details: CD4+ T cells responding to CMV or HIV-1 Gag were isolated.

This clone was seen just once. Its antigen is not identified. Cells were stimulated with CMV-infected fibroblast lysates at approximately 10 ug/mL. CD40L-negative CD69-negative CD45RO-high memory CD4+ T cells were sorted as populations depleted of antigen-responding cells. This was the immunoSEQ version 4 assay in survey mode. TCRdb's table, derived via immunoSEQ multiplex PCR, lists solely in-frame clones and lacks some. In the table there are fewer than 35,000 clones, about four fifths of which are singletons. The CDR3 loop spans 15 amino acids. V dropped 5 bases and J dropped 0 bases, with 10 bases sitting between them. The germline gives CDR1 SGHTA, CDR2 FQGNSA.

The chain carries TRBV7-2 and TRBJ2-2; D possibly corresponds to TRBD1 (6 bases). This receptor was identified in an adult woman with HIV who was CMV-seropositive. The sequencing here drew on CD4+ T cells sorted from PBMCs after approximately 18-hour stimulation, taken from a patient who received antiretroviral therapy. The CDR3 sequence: CASSRDRPNTGELFF. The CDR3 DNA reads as TGTGCCAGCAGCCGTGACAGGCCGAACACCGGGGAGCTGTTTTTT.